The subject of this entry is one T cell receptor (beta chain). Germline V gives CDR1 SGHRS, CDR2 YFSETQ. V lost 3 bases and J lost 7; bases outside the gene matches: 13. The CDR3 length is 16 residues. CDR3 and TCR beta VDJ profiling relied on a genomic DNA template. TCRdb itself ran the reads through MiXCR, one entry per CDR3 protein. The table has roughly 64,000 distinct CDR3 sequences, 55% seen once. This sample is drawn from a study of CD8+CD57+ T cells in acquired aplastic anemia. The TCR sequence derives from a human donor in good health, serving as a control. The sequenced sample was sorted CD4+, CD8+, or CD8+CD57+ T cells (not recorded which) from PBMCs. The chain is built from TRBV5-1 and TRBJ2-7; TRBD2 aligns across 10 bases. CDR3 in amino acids: CASSSSLAGEFNEQYF. The CDR3 DNA follows: TGCGCCAGCAGCTCTTCCCTAGCGGGAGAGTTCAATGAGCAGTACTTC. The full variable domain, with the rest looked up from reference TRBV5-1 and TRBJ2-7, is KAGVTQTPRYLIKTRGQQVTLSCSPISGHRSVSWYQQTPGQGLQFLFEYFSETQRNKGNFPGRFSGRQFSNSRSEMNVSTLELGDSALYLCASSSSLAGEFNEQYFGPGTRLTVT.